A single sample gave rise to the 16 T cell receptor beta chains below, sequenced in a study of blood T cell repertoires in COVID-19. The repertoire was sequenced with immunoSEQ multiplex PCR; TCRdb's copy has only in-frame clones and lacks some. The sample has over 150,000 clones, over 60% seen once. The specimen sequenced was peripheral blood. All receptors come from a woman between 65 and 79 years old with acute or convalescent COVID-19.

This clone was detected only a few times. This chain joins TRBV6-6 and TRBJ1-6; no firm D call. The CDR3 spans 14 residues. V shed 7 bases and J shed 7 bases, with 14 bases lying between them. CDR1 is MNHNY, CDR2 SVGAGI, per germline (reference sequence). The CDR3 DNA is TGTGCCAGCACCCGGGAGATAGGGAATTCACCCCTCCACTTT. This sequence encodes CASTREIGNSPLHF.

The genes are TRBV19 and TRBJ1-3; TRBD1 aligns across 7 bases. Losses at the gene ends were 3 bases for V and 7 bases for J; bases not matched to a gene: 3. The germline gives CDR1 LNHDA, CDR2 SQIVND (reference sequence). CDR3 length: 13 residues. Here the CDR3 reads CASSIRGANTIYF. The CDR3 region has the DNA TGTGCCAGTAGTATCAGGGGGGCGAACACCATATATTTT.

This sequence joins TRBV30 and TRBJ2-1, with 7 bases lining up with TRBD2. CDR1 is GTSNPN, CDR2 SVGIG, per germline (reference sequence). This CDR3 spans 15 amino acids. Germline trimming cut 0 bases from V and 5 bases from J; bases unmatched to any gene: 7. The CDR3 nucleotides read TGTGCCTGGAGTGTACGGACTAGAGGAGACAATGAGCAGTTCTTC. Its translation is CAWSVRTRGDNEQFF.

This clone was found once. The chain couples TRBV19 to TRBJ2-1; 8 bases are shared with TRBD1. The CDR3 runs 14 residues. CDR1 and CDR2 from the germline V gene are LNHDA and SQIVND (reference sequence). J lost 6 bases, V lost 3 bases, and 4 bases had no gene match. The CDR3 DNA sequence: TGTGCCAGTAGTATTACAGGGGGGTCCAATGAGCAGTTCTTC. It specifies CASSITGGSNEQFF.

The chain employs TRBV1 and TRBJ2-7; TRBD2 was called by the table and not checked on the DNA. TRBV1 is deemed a pseudogene. The CDR3 has 19 residues. The CDR3 region is CTSSQDFGLAGANSYEQYF. CDR3 DNA: TGCACCAGCAGCCAAGATTTTGGACTAGCGGGGGCCAACTCCTACGAGCAGTACTTC.

In its sample, this clone was seen a few times. The chain uses TRBV5-1 and TRBJ2-1; 10 bases agree with TRBD2. Per the germline V gene, CDR1 is SGHRS and CDR2 is YFSETQ. V shed 0 bases and J 4 bases; nucleotides not matched to a gene: 4. CDR3 size: 16 residues. Here the CDR3 DNA reads TGCGCCAGCAGCTTGGGAACTAGCGGGACATACAATGAGCAGTTCTTC. Its translation: CASSLGTSGTYNEQFF.

This sequence joins TRBV5-5 and TRBJ1-4; 7 bases map to TRBD1. From germline, CDR1 is SGHKS and CDR2 YYEKEE (reference sequence). The CDR3 loop spans 15 amino acids. V shed 5 bases, J shed 8 bases, and the junction held 12 bases outside the gene matches. The CDR3 sequence is CASSKRQGGFEKLFF. In DNA, the CDR3 is TGTGCCAGCAGTAAGAGACAGGGAGGATTCGAAAAACTGTTTTTT.

The chain is built from TRBV2 and TRBJ1-2; D possibly corresponds to TRBD1 (6 bases). Per the germline V gene, CDR1 is SNHLY and CDR2 is FYNNEI. Trimming left V 5 bases short and J 0 bases short, with 13 bases between. The CDR3 runs 15 residues. The CDR3: CASSMLRTANYGYTF. The CDR3 DNA is TGTGCCAGCAGTATGCTTAGGACAGCTAACTATGGCTACACCTTC.

This chain joins TRBV5-6 and TRBJ1-1, with D maybe TRBD1 (5 bases). The germline CDR1 and CDR2 sequences are SGHDT and YYEEEE. The ends were cut back, 1 base at V and 4 bases at J, with 11 bases in the middle. The CDR3 consists of 14 residues. The CDR3: CASSLWGGATEAFF. The CDR3 bases are TGTGCCAGCAGCTTGTGGGGGGGTGCCACTGAAGCTTTCTTT.

The chain combines TRBV30 with TRBJ1-5, with 7 bases fitting TRBD1. Germline-derived CDR1 and CDR2 are GTSNPN and SVGIG (reference sequence). V gave up 2 bases and J gave up 0 bases; unmatched junction bases: 4. The CDR3 runs 15 residues. In nucleotides, the CDR3 is TGTGCCTGGAGTCCCTACAGGGGTAGCAATCAGCCCCAGCATTTT. It is translated as CAWSPYRGSNQPQHF.

The V call is TRBV19, the J call TRBJ2-7; 8 positions match TRBD2. The CDR3 totals 15 residues. V was pared by 5 bases and J by 2 bases, with 8 bases of the junction left unmatched. Germline V gene sequence: CDR1 LNHDA, CDR2 SQIVND (reference sequence). The CDR3 DNA is TGTGCCAGTAGTCCCCAAGGGGGACTAGCCTACGAGCAGTACTTC. It codes for CASSPQGGLAYEQYF.

This rearrangement joins TRBV6-5 to TRBJ2-5, with D perhaps matching TRBD1 (6 bases). V was pared by 6 bases and J by 5 bases, with 13 bases between. CDR3 length equals 13 residues. The germline CDR1 and CDR2 sequences are MNHEY and SVGAGI. CDR3 bases: TGTGCCAGCAGGACGGGCCAGGGGGAGACCCAGTACTTC. Encoded protein: CASRTGQGETQYF.

The chain employs TRBV18 and TRBJ2-5, with 8 bases matching TRBD1. This CDR3 comprises 15 residues. Trimming at V came to 1 base and at J to 5 bases, leaving 6 bases not matched to a gene. Germline V gene data show CDR1 as KGHSH and CDR2 as LQKENI. CDR3 residues: CASSPRQGIQETQYF. The CDR3 DNA sequence: TGTGCCAGCTCACCACGACAGGGGATACAGGAGACCCAGTACTTC.

On this clone itself: One end of the junction varies from germline; a read error may be responsible. V usage is TRBV19 and J usage is TRBJ1-2, with no clear D. The CDR3 has 16 residues. The V gene's germline CDR1 is LNHDA and CDR2 SQIVND (reference sequence). The CDR3: CASSILASRANYSYTF. In nucleotides, the CDR3 is TGTGCCAGTAGCATTCTGGCCTCTCGAGCTAACTATAGCTACACCTTC. Full variable domain (outside the CDR3, taken from reference TRBV19 and TRBJ1-2): DGGITQSPKYLFRKEGQNVTLSCEQNLNHDAMYWYRQDPGQGLRLIYYSQIVNDFQKGDIAEGYSVSREKKESFPLTVTSAQKNPTAFYLCASSILASRANYSYTFGSGTRLTVV.

The V call is TRBV5-5, the J call TRBJ2-1; no clear D. There are 15 residues in the CDR3. V was shortened by 0 bases and J by 1 base, with 8 bases between the two germline ends. Germline loops: CDR1 SGHKS, CDR2 YYEKEE (reference sequence). This chain's CDR3 is CASSLGQISYNEQFF. Here the CDR3 DNA reads TGTGCCAGCAGCTTGGGGCAGATATCCTACAATGAGCAGTTCTTC.

The rearrangement uses TRBV6-2 or TRBV6-3 and TRBJ2-7; D may be TRBD2 (6 bases). The CDR3 loop spans 15 amino acids. CDR1 and CDR2 from the germline V gene are MNHEY and SVGEGT. V lost 4 bases and J lost 4, with 17 bases in between. The CDR3 loop is CASSSGTPGRYEQYF. As DNA, the CDR3 is TGTGCCAGCAGTTCCGGGACTCCCGGCCGATACGAGCAGTACTTC.